This TCR beta chain appears in the sequencing data of a study of T-cell memory formation after mild COVID-19. This clonotype was seen a few times. What it binds is unknown. The authors produced TCR alpha and TCR beta cDNA libraries with sample barcodes and UMIs by 5'RACE using constant-segment primers. TCRdb used MiXCR to reprocess the 5' RACE reads, holding one entry per CDR3 protein. The table includes roughly 160,000 distinct CDR3 sequences, approximately 12% detected once. This CDR3 contains 16 residues. Trimming removed 1 base from V and 0 bases from J, with 10 bases in between. The germline V gene encodes CDR1 SGHRS and CDR2 YFSETQ. Broader study findings: Clones that shrank (day 15 to 85) were balanced CD4/CD8, whereas later expanders leaned CD4+. Pre-infection memory held some responding clones, suggesting pre-existing cross-reactive T cells responded. SARS-CoV-2 specificity was not confirmed for second-wave clones peaking on day 37.

This sequence originates from a man younger than 35 who had mild COVID-19 (a few samples of this study predate the infection). Cell type and time point are not known. Sequenced sample: PBMCs or a T cell subset sorted from them (not recorded which). The rearrangement joins TRBV5-1 to TRBJ1-4; D call uncertain. CDR3 loop: CASSLNSGATNEKLFF. CDR3 nucleotides: TGCGCCAGCAGCTTGAATTCAGGTGCAACTAATGAAAAACTGTTTTTT.